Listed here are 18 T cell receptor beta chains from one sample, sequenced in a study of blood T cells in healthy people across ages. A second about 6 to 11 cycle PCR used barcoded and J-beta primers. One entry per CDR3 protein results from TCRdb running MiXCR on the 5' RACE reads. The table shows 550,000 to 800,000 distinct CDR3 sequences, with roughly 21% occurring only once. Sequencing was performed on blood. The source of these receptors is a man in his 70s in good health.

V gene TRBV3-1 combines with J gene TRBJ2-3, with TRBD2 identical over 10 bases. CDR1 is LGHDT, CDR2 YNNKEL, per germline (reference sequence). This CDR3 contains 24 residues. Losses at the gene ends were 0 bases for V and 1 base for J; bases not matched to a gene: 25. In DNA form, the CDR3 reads TGTGCCAGCAGCCAAGATCGCCCCATTAGGGCTAGCGGGAGAGAGGCTGAAGGCACAGATACGCAGTATTTT. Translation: CASSQDRPIRASGREAEGTDTQYF.

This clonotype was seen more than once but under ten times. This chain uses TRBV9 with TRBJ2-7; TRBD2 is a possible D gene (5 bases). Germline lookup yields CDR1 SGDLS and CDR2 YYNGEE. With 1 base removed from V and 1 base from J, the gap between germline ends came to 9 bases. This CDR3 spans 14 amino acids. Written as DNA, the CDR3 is TGTGCCAGCAGCGTATCCGGGGAATCCTACGAGCAGTACTTC. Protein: CASSVSGESYEQYF. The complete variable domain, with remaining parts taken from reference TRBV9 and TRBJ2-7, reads DSGVTQTPKHLITATGQRVTLRCSPRSGDLSVYWYQQSLDQGLQFLIQYYNGEERAKGNILERFSAQQFPDLHSELNLSSLELGDSALYFCASSVSGESYEQYFGPGTRLTVT.

CDR3 DNA sequence: TGTGCCAGCAGCCCAAGGCTAGCGGCCTACAATGAGCAGTTCTTC. As protein: CASSPRLAAYNEQFF. The chain couples TRBV7-9 to TRBJ2-5; TRBD2 aligns across 7 bases. Matching the DNA end better, TRBJ2-1 makes the J call doubtful. Germline assignment: CDR1 SEHNR and CDR2 FQNEAQ (reference sequence). The CDR3 is 15 amino acids.

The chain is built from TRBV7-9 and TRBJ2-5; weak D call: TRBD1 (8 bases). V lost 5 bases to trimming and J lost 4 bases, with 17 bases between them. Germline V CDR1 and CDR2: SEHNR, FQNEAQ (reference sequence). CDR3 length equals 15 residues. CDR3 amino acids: CASSTLTGEGETQYF. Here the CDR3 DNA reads TGTGCCAGCAGCACCCTGACAGGGGAGGGAGAGACCCAGTACTTC.

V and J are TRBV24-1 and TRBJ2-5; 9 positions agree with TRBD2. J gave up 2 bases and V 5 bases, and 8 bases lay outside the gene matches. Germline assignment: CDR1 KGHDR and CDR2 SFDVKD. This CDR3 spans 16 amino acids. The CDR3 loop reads CATSAAGTSSQETQYF. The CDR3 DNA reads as TGTGCCACCAGTGCCGCCGGGACTAGCTCTCAAGAGACCCAGTACTTC.

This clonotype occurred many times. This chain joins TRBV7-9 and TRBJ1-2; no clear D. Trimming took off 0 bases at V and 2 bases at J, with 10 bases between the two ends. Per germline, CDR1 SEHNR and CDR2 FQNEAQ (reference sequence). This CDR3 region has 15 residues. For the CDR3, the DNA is TGTGCCAGCAGCTTAGCGCTCACAGCAAACTATGGCTACACCTTC. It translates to CASSLALTANYGYTF.

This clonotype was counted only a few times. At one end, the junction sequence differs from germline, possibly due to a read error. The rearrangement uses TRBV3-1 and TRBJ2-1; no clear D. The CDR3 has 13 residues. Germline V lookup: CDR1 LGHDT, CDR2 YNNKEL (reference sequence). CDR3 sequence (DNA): TGTGCTAGCAGTCCAAACTTCAACAATGAGCAGTTCTTC. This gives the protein CASSPNFNNEQFF.

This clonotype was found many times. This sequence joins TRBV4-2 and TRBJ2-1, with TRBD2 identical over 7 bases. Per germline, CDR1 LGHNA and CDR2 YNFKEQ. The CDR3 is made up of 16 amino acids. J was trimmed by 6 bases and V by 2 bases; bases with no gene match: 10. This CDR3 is CASSQFAGDWFNEQFF. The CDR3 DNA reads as TGTGCCAGCAGCCAATTTGCGGGAGATTGGTTCAATGAGCAGTTCTTC.

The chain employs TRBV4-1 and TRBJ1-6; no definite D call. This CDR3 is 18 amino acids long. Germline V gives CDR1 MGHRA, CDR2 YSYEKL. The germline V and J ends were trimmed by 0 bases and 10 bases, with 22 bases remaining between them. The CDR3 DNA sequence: TGCGCCAGCAGCCAAGATACTTGGAGAGGAACCGCGGGATCACCCCTCCACTTT. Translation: CASSQDTWRGTAGSPLHF.

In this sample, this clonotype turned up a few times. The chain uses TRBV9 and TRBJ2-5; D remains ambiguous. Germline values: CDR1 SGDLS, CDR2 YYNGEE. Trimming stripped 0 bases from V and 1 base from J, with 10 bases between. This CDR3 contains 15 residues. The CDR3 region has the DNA TGTGCCAGCAGCGTAGGCGTCGTATCCCAAGAGACCCAGTACTTC. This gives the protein CASSVGVVSQETQYF.

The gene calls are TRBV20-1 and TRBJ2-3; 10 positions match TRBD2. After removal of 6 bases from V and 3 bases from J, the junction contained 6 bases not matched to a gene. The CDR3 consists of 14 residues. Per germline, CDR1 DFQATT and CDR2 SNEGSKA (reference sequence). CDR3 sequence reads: CSAPKREGTDTQYF. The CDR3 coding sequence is TGCAGTGCGCCCAAGCGGGAGGGGACAGATACGCAGTATTTT.

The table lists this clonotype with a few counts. Here the CDR3 DNA reads TGTGCCAGCAGCTTATCTGAGGGCCAGTTATACGAGCAGTACTTC. Encoded protein: CASSLSEGQLYEQYF. The chain employs TRBV7-9 and TRBJ2-5, with D possibly being TRBD2 (5 bases). The better agreement between TRBJ2-7 and the DNA end casts doubt on the J call. The germline V gene encodes CDR1 SEHNR and CDR2 FQNEAQ (reference sequence). The CDR3 totals 15 residues.

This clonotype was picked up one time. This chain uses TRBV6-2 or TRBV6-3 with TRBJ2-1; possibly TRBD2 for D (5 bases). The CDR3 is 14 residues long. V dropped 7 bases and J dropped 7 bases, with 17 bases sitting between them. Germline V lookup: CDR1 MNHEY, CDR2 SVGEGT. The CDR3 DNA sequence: TGTGCCAGCAACGTATTAGGGCGACTAAATGAGCAGTTCTTC. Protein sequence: CASNVLGRLNEQFF.

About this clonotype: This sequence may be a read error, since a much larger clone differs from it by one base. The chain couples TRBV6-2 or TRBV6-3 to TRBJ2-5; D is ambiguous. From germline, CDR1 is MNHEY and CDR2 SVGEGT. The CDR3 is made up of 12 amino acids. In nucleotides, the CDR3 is TGTGTCAGCAGTTACCATAAAGAGACCCAGTACTTC. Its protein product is CVSSYHKETQYF.

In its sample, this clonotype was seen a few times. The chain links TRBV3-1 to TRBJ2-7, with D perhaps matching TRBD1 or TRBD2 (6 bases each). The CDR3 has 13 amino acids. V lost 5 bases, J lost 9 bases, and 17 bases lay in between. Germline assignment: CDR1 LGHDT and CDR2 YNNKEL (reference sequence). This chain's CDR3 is CASSKGGRGWQYF. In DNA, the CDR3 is TGTGCCAGCAGCAAGGGGGGACGGGGGTGGCAGTACTTC.

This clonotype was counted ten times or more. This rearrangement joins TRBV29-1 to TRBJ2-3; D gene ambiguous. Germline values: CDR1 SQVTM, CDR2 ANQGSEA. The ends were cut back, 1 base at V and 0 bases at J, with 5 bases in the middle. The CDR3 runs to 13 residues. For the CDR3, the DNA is TGCAGCGTTGAAGTGGGAAGCACAGATACGCAGTATTTT. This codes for CSVEVGSTDTQYF.

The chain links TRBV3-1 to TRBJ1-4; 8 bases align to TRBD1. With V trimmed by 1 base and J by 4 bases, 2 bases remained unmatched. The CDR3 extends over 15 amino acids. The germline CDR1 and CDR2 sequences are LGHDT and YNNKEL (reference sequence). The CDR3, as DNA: TGTGCCAGCAGCCAAGGGGACAGGAATAATGAAAAACTGTTTTTT. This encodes CASSQGDRNNEKLFF.

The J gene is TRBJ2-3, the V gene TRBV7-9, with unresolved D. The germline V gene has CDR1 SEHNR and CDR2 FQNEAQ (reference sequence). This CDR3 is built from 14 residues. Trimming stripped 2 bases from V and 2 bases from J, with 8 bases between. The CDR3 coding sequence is TGTGCCAGCAGCTTAACGGACCACACAGATACGCAGTATTTT. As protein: CASSLTDHTDTQYF.